This is a list of T cell receptor beta chains from one sample in a study of T cell repertoires in cytomegalovirus infection. TCRdb recomputed calls from the reads with MiXCR, one row per CDR3 protein. Of 200,000 to 300,000 distinct CDR3 sequences listed, approximately 9% were seen once; the top ten hold more than 13%. Sample: PBMCs. The receptor source for this set is a human donor in good health (CMV status not recorded). Some clones in this sample may be carry-over from other donors' samples. Each CDR3 is given with its conserved first and last residue. D genes are given only for firm matches. Where a row states a size, it is once, few, many or the class of an expanded clone; other rows omit it.

CASRLRPGEQFF	TGTGCCAGCAGGCTCCGACCAGGGGAGCAGTTCTTC	TRBJ2-1	few	.	TRBV6-2/TRBV6-3
CASSTIASGGAVNRVGRTDTQYF	TGTGCCAGCAGCACAATCGCTAGCGGGGGGGCGGTTAATCGAGTGGGTCGCACAGATACGCAGTATTTT	TRBJ2-3	many	TRBD2	TRBV7-2
CASREKREGAYNEQFF	TGCGCCAGCAGGGAGAAAAGGGAAGGCGCCTACAATGAGCAGTTCTTC	TRBJ2-1	many	.	TRBV4-1
CASSYDFGGPYEQYF	TGTGCCAGCAGTTACGACTTTGGGGGGCCCTACGAGCAGTACTTC	TRBJ2-7	few	.	TRBV6-2/TRBV6-3
CASRAANTEAFF	TGTGCCAGCAGGGCCGCTAACACTGAAGCTTTCTTT	TRBJ1-1	many	.	TRBV6-1
CSARRQGVPETQYF	TGCAGTGCTAGGCGACAGGGAGTTCCAGAGACCCAGTACTTC	TRBJ2-5	.	TRBD1	TRBV20-1
CASSLTQGRETQYF	TGTGCCAGCAGCTTAACACAGGGGCGAGAGACCCAGTACTTC	TRBJ2-5	.	TRBD1	TRBV7-6
CSPTYRGKADTQYF	TGCAGCCCGACCTACAGGGGAAAGGCAGATACGCAGTATTTT	TRBJ2-3	.	TRBD1	TRBV29-1
CASSVRQGKGAGELFF	TGTGCCAGCAGCGTAAGACAGGGGAAAGGGGCCGGGGAGCTGTTTTTT	TRBJ2-2	.	TRBD1	TRBV11-2
CASSYSPGQVDQETQYF	TGTGCCAGCAGTTACTCCCCGGGACAAGTGGATCAAGAGACCCAGTACTTC	TRBJ2-5	many	.	TRBV6-2/TRBV6-3
CASQERGEYNEQFF	TGTGCCAGCCAAGAACGGGGGGAATACAATGAGCAGTTCTTC	TRBJ2-1	many	TRBD2	TRBV7-2
CASSFTGQARYGYTF	TGTGCCAGCAGTTTTACCGGACAGGCACGCTATGGCTACACCTTC	TRBJ1-2	many	TRBD1	TRBV12-3/TRBV12-4
CASAKTSGQLEKLFF	TGTGCCAGCGCCAAGACATCAGGACAGCTGGAAAAACTGTTTTTT	TRBJ1-4	.	.	TRBV25-1
CASSSGQGTADTQYF	TGCGCCAGCAGCTCCGGACAGGGAACGGCAGATACGCAGTATTTT	TRBJ2-3	.	TRBD1	TRBV5-1
CASSLVKGGPQHF	TGTGCCAGCAGCTTAGTTAAAGGTGGGCCCCAGCATTTT	TRBJ1-5	many	.	TRBV7-6
CASSASGEQYF	TGTGCCAGCAGCGCGAGCGGCGAGCAGTACTTC	TRBJ2-7	.	.	TRBV7-9
CASSTPGTVPRTEAFF	TGTGCCAGTAGTACCCCCGGGACAGTGCCGCGCACTGAAGCTTTCTTT	TRBJ1-1	many	TRBD1	TRBV19
CASSLKQGTGANVLTF	TGTGCCAGCAGCTTGAAACAGGGAACTGGGGCCAACGTCCTGACTTTC	TRBJ2-6	many	.	TRBV7-2
CSARAYTEAFF	TGCAGTGCTAGAGCCTACACTGAAGCTTTCTTT	TRBJ1-1	.	.	TRBV20-1
CASSWDPQETQYF	TGCGCCAGCAGCTGGGACCCTCAAGAGACCCAGTACTTC	TRBJ2-5	.	.	TRBV5-1
CASSFNGYTF	TGTGCCAGCAGCTTCAACGGCTACACCTTC	TRBJ1-2	many	.	TRBV7-2
CASSQDRGLPGGYTF	TGCGCCAGCAGCCAAGATCGGGGCTTACCGGGTGGCTACACCTTC	TRBJ1-2	many	.	TRBV4-3
CASSDGAGVRINEQFF	TGTGCCAGCAGTGACGGGGCGGGAGTACGAATCAATGAGCAGTTCTTC	TRBJ2-1	.	TRBD2	TRBV6-4
CASSRQGTYSYEQYF	TGTGCCAGCAGTCGACAGGGAACCTACTCCTACGAGCAGTACTTC	TRBJ2-7	few	TRBD1	TRBV7-9
CASSRGQGADTQYF	TGTGCCAGCAGCCGAGGACAGGGCGCAGATACGCAGTATTTT	TRBJ2-3	many	TRBD1	TRBV7-6
CASSLGAIPGRMGVTDTQYF	TGTGCCAGCAGCTTAGGGGCCATACCGGGACGGATGGGGGTTACAGATACGCAGTATTTT	TRBJ2-3	many	.	TRBV7-2
CASSQERDRGEQYF	TGTGCCAGCAGCCAAGAGAGGGACAGGGGCGAGCAGTACTTC	TRBJ2-7	.	TRBD1	TRBV3-1
CASSLRGDISNYGYTF	TGTGCCAGCAGCTTAAGAGGGGACATATCTAACTATGGCTACACCTTC	TRBJ1-2	many	.	TRBV7-2
CASSLVGGSVYEQYF	TGTGCCAGCAGTTTGGTTGGGGGATCAGTGTACGAGCAGTACTTC	TRBJ2-7	many	.	TRBV12-3/TRBV12-4
CASSQDTVTRGYTF	TGTGCCAGCAGCCAAGATACAGTGACGAGGGGCTACACCTTC	TRBJ1-2	few	.	TRBV4-2
CSVPGVLAGGPRNEQFF	TGCAGCGTCCCAGGAGTACTAGCGGGAGGGCCGAGGAATGAGCAGTTCTTC	TRBJ2-1	many	TRBD2	TRBV29-1
CASSTLGGTEAFF	TGTGCCAGCAGTACGTTAGGGGGCACTGAAGCTTTCTTT	TRBJ1-1	many	.	TRBV7-2
CASSRADRGLQSYEQYF	TGTGCCAGCTCACGCGCGGACAGGGGTCTACAGTCCTACGAGCAGTACTTC	TRBJ2-7	many	TRBD1	TRBV18
CASSSAPSYGYTF	TGCGCCAGCAGCTCGGCACCTAGCTATGGCTACACCTTC	TRBJ1-2	.	.	TRBV5-1
CSAQRGDTEAFF	TGCAGCGCCCAGAGGGGGGACACTGAAGCTTTCTTT	TRBJ1-1	.	.	TRBV29-1
CASSFRSGSKTDTQYF	TGTGCCAGCAGCTTTCGGAGCGGGAGTAAGACAGATACGCAGTATTTT	TRBJ2-3	.	TRBD2	TRBV7-4
CASSLEFPDTQYF	TGTGCCAGCAGTTTAGAGTTCCCAGATACGCAGTATTTT	TRBJ2-3	few	.	TRBV28
CASSVGLENSPLHF	TGTGCCAGCAGCGTCGGGTTGGAGAATTCACCCCTCCACTTT	TRBJ1-6	many	.	TRBV9
CASSGGLNEKLFF	TGTGCCAGCTCTGGCGGGCTTAATGAAAAACTGTTTTTT	TRBJ1-4	.	.	TRBV5-8
CSAREGGEVGTEAFF	TGCAGTGCTAGAGAGGGCGGGGAGGTGGGCACTGAAGCTTTCTTT	TRBJ1-1	.	.	TRBV20-1